The text below deals with one TCR beta chain. The antigen remains unidentified. Germline CDR1 is MNHEY and CDR2 is SMNVEV (reference sequence). The V end was cut by 3 bases, the J end by 5 bases, with 10 bases between. The CDR3 loop spans 14 amino acids. Using immunoSEQ multiplex PCR, the repertoire was profiled, and TCRdb retains in-frame clones only, with some absent. Of 95,000 to 130,000 clones in the sample, 90% to 95% were seen once. This sample is drawn from a study of T cell responses to AZD1222 COVID-19 vaccine. Study-wide results and limits: Donors, mostly white British, included more females; clonal diversity was possibly underestimated. Vaccination with two AZD1222 doses was followed by a rise in Spike-specific TCR breadth and depth.

This clonotype was obtained from an adult in good health. The sequencing used peripheral blood, collected on day 0 of AZD1222 vaccination. The chain couples TRBV27 to TRBJ2-2; no definite D call. In DNA form, the CDR3 reads TGTGCCAGCAGTTTCTACATGGGAACCGGGGAGCTGTTTTTT. This gives the protein CASSFYMGTGELFF.